A single T cell receptor (beta chain) is shown here with its context. Its antigen is not known. Incorporated into the TCR beta cDNA libraries were unique molecular identifiers, which served to reduce PCR and sequencing biases. A population of roughly 0.9 to 11 million T cells gave rise to around 480,000 cDNA molecules. TCRdb reanalysed the PCR reads using MiXCR and keeps one entry per CDR3 protein. The data show a few hundred thousand distinct CDR3 sequences, with 36% seen just once and 4% to 6% held by the top ten. V dropped 2 bases and J dropped 2 bases, with 7 bases sitting between them. The length of the CDR3 is 13 residues. The germline CDR1 and CDR2 sequences are MNHEY and SVGEGT. This record comes from a study of post-analysis software for immune sequencing data. General study findings and limits: Significantly lower normalized Chao1 diversity was seen in multiple sclerosis patients than in controls. Samples made in the same batch grouped tightly together by F measure. In patients, about 5 TRBV segments were more frequent than in controls, with TRBV5-6, TRBV5-1 and TRBV20-1 among them.

The sample was blood. V and J are TRBV6-2 or TRBV6-3 and TRBJ2-7, with D tentatively TRBD1 (5 bases). This TCR derives from a girl aged 10 to 17 with multiple sclerosis. The CDR3 region is CASSYDSPYEQYF. The CDR3 DNA sequence: TGTGCCAGCAGTTACGACAGCCCCTACGAGCAGTACTTC.